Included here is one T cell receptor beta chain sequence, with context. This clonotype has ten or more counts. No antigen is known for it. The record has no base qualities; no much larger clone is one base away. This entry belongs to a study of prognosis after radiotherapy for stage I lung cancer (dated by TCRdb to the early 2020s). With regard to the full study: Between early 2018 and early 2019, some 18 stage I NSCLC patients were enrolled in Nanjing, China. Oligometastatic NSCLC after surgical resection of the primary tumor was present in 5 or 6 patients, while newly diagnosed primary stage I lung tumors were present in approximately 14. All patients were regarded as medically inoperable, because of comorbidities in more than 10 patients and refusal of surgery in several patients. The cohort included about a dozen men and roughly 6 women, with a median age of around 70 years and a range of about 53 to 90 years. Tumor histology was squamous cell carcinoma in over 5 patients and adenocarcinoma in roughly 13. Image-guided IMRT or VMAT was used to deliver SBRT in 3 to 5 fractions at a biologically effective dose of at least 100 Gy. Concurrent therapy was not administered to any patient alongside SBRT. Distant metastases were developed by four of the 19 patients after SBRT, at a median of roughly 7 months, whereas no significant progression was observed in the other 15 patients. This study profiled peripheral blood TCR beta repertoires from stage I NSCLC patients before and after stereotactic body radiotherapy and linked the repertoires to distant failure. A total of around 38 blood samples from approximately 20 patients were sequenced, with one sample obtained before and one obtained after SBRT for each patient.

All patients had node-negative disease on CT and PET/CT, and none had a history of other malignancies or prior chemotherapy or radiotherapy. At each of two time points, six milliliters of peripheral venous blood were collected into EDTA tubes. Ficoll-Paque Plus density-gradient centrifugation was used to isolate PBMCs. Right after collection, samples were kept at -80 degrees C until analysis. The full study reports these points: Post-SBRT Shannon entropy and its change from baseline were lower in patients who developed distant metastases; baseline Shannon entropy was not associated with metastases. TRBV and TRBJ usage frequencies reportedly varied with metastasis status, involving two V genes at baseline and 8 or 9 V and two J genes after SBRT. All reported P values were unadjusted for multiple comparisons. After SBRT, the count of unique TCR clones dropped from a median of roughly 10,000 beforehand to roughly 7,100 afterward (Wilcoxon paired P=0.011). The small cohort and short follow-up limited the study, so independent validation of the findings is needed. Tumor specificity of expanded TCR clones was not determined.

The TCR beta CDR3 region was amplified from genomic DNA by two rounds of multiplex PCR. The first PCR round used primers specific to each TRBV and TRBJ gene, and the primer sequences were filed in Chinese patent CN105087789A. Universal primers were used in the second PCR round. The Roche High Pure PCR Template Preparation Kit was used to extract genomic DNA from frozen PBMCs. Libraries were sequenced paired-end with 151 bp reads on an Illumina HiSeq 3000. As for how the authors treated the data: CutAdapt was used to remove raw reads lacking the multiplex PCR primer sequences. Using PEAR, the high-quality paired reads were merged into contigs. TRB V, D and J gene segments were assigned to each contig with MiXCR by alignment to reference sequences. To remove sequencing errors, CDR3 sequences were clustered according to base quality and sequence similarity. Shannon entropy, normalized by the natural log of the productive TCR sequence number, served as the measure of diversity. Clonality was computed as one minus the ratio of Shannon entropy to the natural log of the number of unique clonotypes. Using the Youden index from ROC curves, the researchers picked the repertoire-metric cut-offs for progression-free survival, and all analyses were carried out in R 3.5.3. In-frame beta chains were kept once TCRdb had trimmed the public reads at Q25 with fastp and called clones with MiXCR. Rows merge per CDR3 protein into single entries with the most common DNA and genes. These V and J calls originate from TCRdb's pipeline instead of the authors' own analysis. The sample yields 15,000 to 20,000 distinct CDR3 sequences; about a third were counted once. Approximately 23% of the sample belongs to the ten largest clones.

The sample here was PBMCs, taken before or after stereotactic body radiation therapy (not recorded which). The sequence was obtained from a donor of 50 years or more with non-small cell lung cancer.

This receptor carries the CDR3 CSARDVREGYEQYF. The DNA is as follows: TGCAGTGCTAGAGATGTGAGGGAGGGGTACGAGCAGTACTTC. The chain is encoded by TRBV20-1 joined to TRBJ2-7, with 7 bases aligning to TRBD2. Counted from cysteine to phenylalanine, this CDR3 has 14 amino acids. The sequence is cut down to CDR3 DNA, 42 bases in frame from base 1. For this chain, trimming is 0 bases at the V end and 4 bases at the J end, and the number of junction bases without a gene match is 6. As encoded in the germline V gene (reference sequence), CDR1 is DFQATT while CDR2 is SNEGSKA.